The present T cell receptor beta chain was sequenced within a study of tumor-infiltrating lymphocytes in glioblastoma multiforme. V lost 6 bases, J lost 8 bases, and 11 bases stayed unmatched. CDR3 length: 14 residues. The germline CDR1 and CDR2 sequences are DFQATT and SNEGSKA (reference sequence). Three nested ARM-PCR rounds with V-beta and C-beta primers built TCRB libraries. These TCRB libraries lack any described unique molecular identifiers. TCRdb called the multiplex PCR reads again in MiXCR, with one record for every CDR3 protein. The sample carries about 10,000 distinct CDR3 sequences, roughly 65% recorded once.

This TCR came from a male donor with glioblastoma. Input material: brain tumor tissue. The rearrangement uses TRBV20-1 and TRBJ2-3; 10 nucleotides match TRBD2. DNA of the CDR3: TGCAGTGCCGCTAGCGGGGGATCCTTGGGTACGCAGTATTTT. Protein product: CSAASGGSLGTQYF.